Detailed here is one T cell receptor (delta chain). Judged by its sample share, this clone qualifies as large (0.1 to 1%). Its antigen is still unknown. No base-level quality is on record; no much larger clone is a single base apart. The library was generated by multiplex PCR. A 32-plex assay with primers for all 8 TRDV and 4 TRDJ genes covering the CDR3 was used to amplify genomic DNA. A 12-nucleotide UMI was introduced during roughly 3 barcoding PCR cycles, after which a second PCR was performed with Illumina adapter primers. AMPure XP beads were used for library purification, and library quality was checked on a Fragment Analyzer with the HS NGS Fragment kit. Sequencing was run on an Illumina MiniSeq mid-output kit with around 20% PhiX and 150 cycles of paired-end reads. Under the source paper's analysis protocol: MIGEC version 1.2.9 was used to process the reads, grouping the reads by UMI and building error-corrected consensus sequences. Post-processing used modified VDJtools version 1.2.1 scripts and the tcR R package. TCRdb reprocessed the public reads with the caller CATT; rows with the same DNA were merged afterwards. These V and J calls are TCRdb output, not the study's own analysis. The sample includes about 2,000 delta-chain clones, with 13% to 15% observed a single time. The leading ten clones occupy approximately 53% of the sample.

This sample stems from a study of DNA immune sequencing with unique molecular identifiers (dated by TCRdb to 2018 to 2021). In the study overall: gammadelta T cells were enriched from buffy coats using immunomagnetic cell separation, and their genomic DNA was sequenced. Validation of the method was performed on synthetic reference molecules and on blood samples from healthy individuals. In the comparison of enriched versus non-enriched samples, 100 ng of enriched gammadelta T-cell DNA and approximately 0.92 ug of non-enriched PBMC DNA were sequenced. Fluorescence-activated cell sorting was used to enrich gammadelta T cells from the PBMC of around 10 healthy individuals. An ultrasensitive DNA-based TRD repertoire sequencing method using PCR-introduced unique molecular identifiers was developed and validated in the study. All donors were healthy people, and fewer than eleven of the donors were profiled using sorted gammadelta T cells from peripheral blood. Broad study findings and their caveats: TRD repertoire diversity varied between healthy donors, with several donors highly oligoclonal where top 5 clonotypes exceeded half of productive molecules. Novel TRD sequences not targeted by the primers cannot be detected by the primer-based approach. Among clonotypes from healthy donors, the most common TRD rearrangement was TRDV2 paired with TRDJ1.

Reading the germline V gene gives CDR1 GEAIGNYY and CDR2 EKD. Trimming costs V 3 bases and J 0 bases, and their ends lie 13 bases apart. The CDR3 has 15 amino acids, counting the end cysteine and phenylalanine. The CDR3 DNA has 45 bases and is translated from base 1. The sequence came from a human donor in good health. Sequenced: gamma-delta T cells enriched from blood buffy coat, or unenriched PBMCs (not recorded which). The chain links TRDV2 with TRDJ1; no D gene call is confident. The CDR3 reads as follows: CACDGVGANTDKLIF. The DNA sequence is TGTGCCTGTGACGGCGTCGGTGCAAACACCGATAAACTCATCTTT.